Shown below are 21 T cell receptor beta chains from a single sample sequenced in a study of blood T cell repertoires in COVID-19. The assay was immunoSEQ multiplex PCR, and TCRdb's table has in-frame clones only and misses some. This table has hundreds of thousands of clones, more than 80% appearing once. The sequencing sample was made of PBMCs or T cells enriched from blood (not recorded which). Source of these receptors: a man between 50 and 59 years old who had been exposed to COVID-19.

The gene calls are TRBV28 and TRBJ2-5, with 10 bases aligning to TRBD2. Germline CDR1 reads MDHEN; CDR2 reads SYDVKM. The CDR3 consists of 14 residues. V was pared by 4 bases and J by 4 bases, with 3 bases of the junction left unmatched. CDR3 coding DNA: TGTGCCAGCAGTTCCCCTAGCGGGAGAGAGACCCAGTACTTC. Translated: CASSSPSGRETQYF.

The chain carries TRBV11-3 and TRBJ2-1; 9 bases agree with TRBD2. This CDR3 spans 17 amino acids. Germline lookup yields CDR1 SGHNT and CDR2 YENEEA. Unmatched junction bases numbered 13, after V lost 6 bases and J lost 4 bases. As DNA, the CDR3 is TGTGCCAGCAGACAAGGACTGGGAAGCGGGAGGTACAATGAGCAGTTCTTC. It is translated as CASRQGLGSGRYNEQFF. Together with reference TRBV11-3 and TRBJ2-1, the CDR3 gives the full variable domain: EAGVVQSPRYKIIEKKQPVAFWCNPISGHNTLYWYLQNLGQGPELLIRYENEEAVDDSQLPKDRFSAERLKGVDSTLKIQPAELGDSAVYLCASRQGLGSGRYNEQFFGPGTRLTVL.

V and J are TRBV9 and TRBJ2-3; 12 positions match TRBD2. The germline CDR1 and CDR2 sequences are SGDLS and YYNGEE. V shed 6 bases, J shed 1 base, and the junction held 9 bases outside the gene matches. The CDR3 has 17 amino acids. The CDR3 loop is CASNLAGGLPGTDTQYF. The DNA for the CDR3 is TGTGCCAGCAATCTAGCGGGGGGGCTTCCCGGCACAGATACGCAGTATTTT.

The chain links TRBV5-4 to TRBJ1-2; 8 bases are shared with TRBD1. The CDR3 length is 14 residues. Germline trimming cut 4 bases from V and 2 bases from J; bases unmatched to any gene: 4. The germline CDR1 and CDR2 sequences are SGHNT and YYREEE (reference sequence). The CDR3 DNA sequence: TGTGCCAGCAGCCTAGGGACAGGCAACTATGGCTACACCTTC. Residues: CASSLGTGNYGYTF.

The genes are TRBV7-2 and TRBJ1-2, with 8 bases aligning to TRBD1. The J segment lost 3 bases and the V segment lost 6 bases, leaving 6 bases of the junction unmatched. The CDR3 is made up of 14 amino acids. Germline CDR1 reads SGHTA; CDR2 reads FQGNSA. CDR3 sequence (DNA): TGTGCCAGCAGTCCCAGGGGGCTAGACTATGGCTACACCTTC. It is translated as CASSPRGLDYGYTF.

J is TRBJ1-2 and V is TRBV28, with TRBD1 identical over 9 bases. Germline lookup yields CDR1 MDHEN and CDR2 SYDVKM. The CDR3 runs 14 residues. With 5 bases clipped from V and 6 bases from J, the junction kept 7 bases outside the gene matches. DNA of the CDR3: TGTGCCAGCAGTCCCGGGACAGGGTTCGATGGCTACACCTTC. It codes for CASSPGTGFDGYTF.

The gene calls are TRBV5-1 and TRBJ1-2; tentatively, D is TRBD1 (5 bases). Per germline, CDR1 SGHRS and CDR2 YFSETQ. V was clipped by 4 bases and J by 8 bases, with 15 bases between them. CDR3 size: 13 residues. The CDR3 protein is CASSHDSPIGYTF. In nucleotides, the CDR3 is TGCGCCAGCAGCCATGACAGTCCTATAGGCTACACCTTC.

This chain connects TRBV6-5 to TRBJ1-2; 10 bases fit TRBD1. The germline V gene encodes CDR1 MNHEY and CDR2 SVGAGI. This CDR3 spans 15 amino acids. V lost 6 bases to trimming and J lost 4 bases; unmatched junction nucleotides: 8. The CDR3 region has the DNA TGTGCCAGCAGCACTCCGGGACAGGGGTTCTATGGCTACACCTTC. Translated, it gives CASSTPGQGFYGYTF.

The chain has TRBV7-9 and TRBJ2-3, with TRBD1 identical over 7 bases. CDR3 length equals 16 residues. V lost 6 bases, J lost 1 base, and 10 bases stayed unmatched. Per germline, CDR1 SEHNR and CDR2 FQNEAQ (reference sequence). The CDR3 DNA is TGTGCCAGCAGGGGACGACAGGGTGAGGGCACAGATACGCAGTATTTT. Protein product: CASRGRQGEGTDTQYF. The variable domain in full, with the rest retrieved from reference TRBV7-9 and TRBJ2-3, is DTGVSQNPRHKITKRGQNVTFRCDPISEHNRLYWYRQTLGQGPEFLTYFQNEAQLEKSRLLSDRFSAERPKGSFSTLEIQRTEQGDSAMYLCASRGRQGEGTDTQYFGPGTRLTVL.

The rearrangement joins TRBV6-5 to TRBJ2-7; 7 bases agree with TRBD1. This CDR3 is 16 amino acids long. CDR1 is MNHEY and CDR2 is SVGAGI in the germline V gene. V gave up 0 bases and J gave up 2 bases; unmatched junction bases: 7. The CDR3 here is CASSYSTGLRTYEQYF. CDR3 DNA sequence: TGTGCCAGCAGTTACTCGACAGGGCTTAGAACCTACGAGCAGTACTTC.

The chain employs TRBV10-3 and TRBJ1-6; tentatively, D is TRBD1 (5 bases). This CDR3 contains 13 residues. Trimming took 10 bases from V and 6 from J, leaving 13 bases between them. The germline V gene has CDR1 ENHRY and CDR2 SYGVKD. In DNA form, the CDR3 reads TGTGCCACTCGGCAGGGTTCTAATTCACCCCTCCACTTT. Residues: CATRQGSNSPLHF.

About this clone: Other DNA sequences from this sample encode an identical CDR3 as well. The chain joins TRBV5-1 to TRBJ1-4, with D possibly being TRBD1 (5 bases). Germline values: CDR1 SGHRS, CDR2 YFSETQ. The CDR3 contains 14 residues. V shed 2 bases and J shed 0 bases, with 5 bases lying between them. The DNA for the CDR3 is TGCGCCAGCAGCTTAGGGGCAACTAATGAAAAACTGTTTTTT. Translation: CASSLGATNEKLFF.

The V call is TRBV19, the J call TRBJ1-2, with TRBD1 matching over 8 bases. J lost 5 bases, V lost 3 bases, and 5 bases had no gene match. Germline V gene sequence: CDR1 LNHDA, CDR2 SQIVND (reference sequence). This CDR3 is 14 amino acids long. The CDR3 loop is CASSMGQALYGYTF. The CDR3 DNA follows: TGTGCCAGTAGTATGGGACAGGCTCTTTATGGCTACACCTTC. The variable domain in full, with the rest retrieved from reference TRBV19 and TRBJ1-2, is DGGITQSPKYLFRKEGQNVTLSCEQNLNHDAMYWYRQDPGQGLRLIYYSQIVNDFQKGDIAEGYSVSREKKESFPLTVTSAQKNPTAFYLCASSMGQALYGYTFGSGTRLTVV.

This clone was detected only once. The CDR3 protein is CAISGLADYNEQFF. For the CDR3, the DNA is TGTGCCATCAGTGGACTAGCGGACTACAATGAGCAGTTCTTC. This chain uses TRBV10-3 with TRBJ2-1; 9 positions match TRBD2. This CDR3 comprises 14 residues. The germline gives CDR1 ENHRY, CDR2 SYGVKD. Trimming at V came to 4 bases and at J to 3 bases, leaving 1 base not matched to a gene.

This rearrangement joins TRBV30 to TRBJ1-5; perhaps TRBD1 as D (5 bases). The CDR3 is made up of 13 amino acids. From germline, CDR1 is GTSNPN and CDR2 SVGIG (reference sequence). The V end was cut by 2 bases, the J end by 6 bases, with 11 bases between. The CDR3 nucleotides read TGTGCCTGGAGTCAATCGGGGGGTCAGCCCCAGCATTTT. Translated: CAWSQSGGQPQHF.

The V gene is TRBV10-2, the J gene TRBJ2-1; TRBD2 matches 11 bases. With V trimmed by 3 bases and J by 9 bases, 7 bases remained unmatched. From germline, CDR1 is WSHSY and CDR2 SAAADI. The CDR3 length is 15 residues. The chain's CDR3 is CASSEPGLAVFEQFF. The CDR3 DNA reads TGCGCCAGCAGTGAACCGGGACTAGCGGTCTTTGAGCAGTTCTTC.

The V gene is TRBV28, the J gene TRBJ1-1; D is unresolved. The V end lost 6 bases, the J end lost 2 bases, and 10 bases lay between the germline ends. The CDR3 extends over 13 amino acids. The germline gives CDR1 MDHEN, CDR2 SYDVKM. This CDR3 reads CASSERLNTEAFF. DNA of the CDR3: TGTGCCAGCAGCGAGAGGTTAAACACTGAAGCTTTCTTT.

The rearrangement uses TRBV6-4 and TRBJ2-1, with D maybe TRBD1 (5 bases). With 6 bases removed from V and 0 bases from J, the gap between germline ends came to 9 bases. The CDR3 consists of 14 residues. Germline CDR1 reads MRHNA; CDR2 reads SNTAGT. The CDR3 sequence is CASRRQSSYNEQFF. In DNA, the CDR3 is TGTGCCAGCAGAAGACAGAGCTCCTACAATGAGCAGTTCTTC.

To note about this clone: One end of the junction does not line up with germline, which may come from a read error. The J gene is TRBJ2-1, the V gene TRBV7-7, with TRBD1 matching 8 bases. Germline V gene sequence: CDR1 SSHAT, CDR2 FNYEAQ (reference sequence). The CDR3 is 15 residues long. CDR3 residues: CASSVGQGFYNEQFF. In DNA, the CDR3 is TGTGCTAGCAGCGTCGGACAGGGATTTTACAATGAGCAGTTCTTC.

J is TRBJ2-1 and V is TRBV11-3, with 11 bases identical to TRBD2. The ends lost 2 bases at V and 6 bases at J; junction bases unmatched: 9. The CDR3 totals 17 residues. Germline V gives CDR1 SGHNT, CDR2 YENEEA. CDR3 sequence reads: CASSLNIAGGFGNEQFF. Here the CDR3 DNA reads TGTGCCAGCAGCTTAAATATAGCGGGAGGGTTTGGCAATGAGCAGTTCTTC.

The CDR3 DNA reads as TGTGCCAGCAGCGTTAGCGGGAGTGGCCACAATGAGCAGTTCTTC. Amino acids: CASSVSGSGHNEQFF. The chain couples TRBV9 to TRBJ2-1; 9 bases fit TRBD2. This CDR3 region has 15 residues. CDR1 and CDR2 from the germline V gene are SGDLS and YYNGEE. V gave up 2 bases and J gave up 5 bases; unmatched junction bases: 5.